This entry concerns a single T cell receptor (beta chain). These data come from a study of shared clonotypes between healthy human individuals. Trimming removed 5 bases from V and 6 bases from J; junction bases left unmatched: 12. The CDR3 length is 16 residues. The germline V gene encodes CDR1 SEHNR and CDR2 FQNEAQ (reference sequence). Assay used: immunoSEQ multiplex PCR; TCRdb lists only in-frame clones, some missing. The sample holds about 330,000 clones, roughly 84% seen once. The specimen sequenced was memory CD8+ T cells sorted from blood. The subset here: CD45RO+ cells pooled with CCR7-negative TemRA cells. The chain couples TRBV7-9 to TRBJ1-2; 10 bases line up with TRBD1. This TCR came from a man between 18 and 29 years old in good health. In DNA, the CDR3 is TGTGCCAGCAGCCCCTTAAGGACAGGGGGTACGGATGGCTACACCTTC. This sequence encodes CASSPLRTGGTDGYTF.